This T cell receptor (beta chain) was profiled in a study of identical twins. The germline CDR1 and CDR2 sequences are DFQATT and SNEGSKA (reference sequence). This CDR3 is built from 13 residues. The V and J ends lost 6 bases and 4 bases, in that order; junction bases with no gene match: 6. TCRdb processed the 5' RACE reads anew with MiXCR; each CDR3 protein has one entry. This table holds about 300,000 distinct CDR3 sequences, roughly an eighth found once. Another study also made use of these data, one on yellow fever vaccine responses in identical twins.

The source is a young woman in good health. The chain has TRBV20-1 and TRBJ1-1, with 9 bases that match TRBD1. Sequencing was done on a sample of CD8+ T cells sorted from blood. The CDR3 DNA reads as TGCAGTGCCCGGACAGGGGAGATCACTGAAGCTTTCTTT. It yields the protein CSARTGEITEAFF.